Listed here are 25 T cell receptor beta chains from one sample, sequenced in a study of blood T cell repertoires in COVID-19. Clones were read by immunoSEQ multiplex PCR, and TCRdb kept only the in-frame ones, dropping some. The data contain some 140,000 clones, approximately 85% of them singletons. The sample taken for sequencing was peripheral blood. Every receptor here comes from a man between 60 and 75 years old with COVID-19, enrolled during active disease.

The chain joins TRBV28 to TRBJ1-1, with 8 positions matching TRBD1. The ends lost 2 bases at V and 10 bases at J; junction bases unmatched: 3. The CDR3 is made up of 12 amino acids. Germline V gene lookup returns CDR1 MDHEN and CDR2 SYDVKM. CDR3 amino acids: CASSLGQGRAFF. The CDR3 coding sequence is TGTGCCAGCAGTTTAGGACAGGGTCGAGCTTTCTTT.

The chain carries TRBV7-9 and TRBJ1-2, with 8 bases aligning to TRBD1. The CDR3 has 14 amino acids. Germline loops: CDR1 SEHNR, CDR2 FQNEAQ (reference sequence). V lost 5 bases and J lost 8; bases outside the gene matches: 10. This CDR3 is CASSPEGTGGGYTF. The CDR3 nucleotides read TGTGCCAGCAGCCCCGAGGGGACAGGAGGAGGCTACACCTTC.

The rearrangement joins TRBV6-5 to TRBJ1-2, with 9 bases identical to TRBD1. Germline V gives CDR1 MNHEY, CDR2 SVGAGI. The CDR3 has 14 amino acids. Trimming cost V 6 bases and J 4 bases; bases outside gene matches: 6. CDR3 loop: CASRDTGGAYGYTF. The CDR3 DNA follows: TGTGCCAGCAGGGATACAGGGGGCGCCTATGGCTACACCTTC.

The chain recombines TRBV27 with TRBJ1-6; D is ambiguous. This CDR3 is 13 amino acids long. Germline V CDR1 and CDR2: MNHEY, SMNVEV (reference sequence). The V end lost 4 bases, the J end lost 10 bases, and 11 bases lay between the germline ends. The CDR3 DNA sequence: TGTGCCAGCAGTTCACCCCCGGGGTCACCCCTCCACTTT. This translates into CASSSPPGSPLHF.

The chain has TRBV5-4 and TRBJ1-6; tentative D call: TRBD1 (6 bases). Per germline, CDR1 SGHNT and CDR2 YYREEE (reference sequence). Trimming pared 2 bases from V and 8 bases from J, leaving 8 bases between. This CDR3 has 13 amino acids. As DNA, the CDR3 is TGTGCCAGCAGCTTTCAGGGGTATTCACCCCTCCACTTT. As protein: CASSFQGYSPLHF.

The CDR3 bases are TGTGCCAGCAGCCCGGTCCAGACTTTGAACACCGGGGAGCTGTTTTTT. This sequence encodes CASSPVQTLNTGELFF. The chain uses TRBV7-6 and TRBJ2-2; the D is unclear. CDR1 and CDR2 (germline): SGHVS, FNYEAQ. The CDR3 totals 16 residues. V dropped 5 bases and J dropped 1 base, with 14 bases sitting between them.

This chain connects TRBV19 to TRBJ1-3; 7 bases are shared with TRBD1. CDR3 length equals 17 residues. CDR1 and CDR2 from the germline V gene are LNHDA and SQIVND (reference sequence). J lost 1 base, V lost 3 bases, and 9 bases had no gene match. The CDR3 DNA sequence: TGTGCCAGTAGTATGAGACCCCACAGGGGATCTGGAAACACCATATATTTT. Amino acid sequence: CASSMRPHRGSGNTIYF.

The chain carries TRBV4-3 and TRBJ1-2; 11 bases fit TRBD1. Germline V gene sequence: CDR1 LGHNA, CDR2 YSLEER. This CDR3 is built from 14 residues. The ends lost 3 bases at V and 5 bases at J; junction bases unmatched: 2. The CDR3 loop is CASSQGDRGYGYTF. In DNA, the CDR3 is TGCGCCAGCAGCCAGGGGGACAGGGGGTATGGCTACACCTTC.

V and J are TRBV7-2 and TRBJ2-2; D is possibly TRBD2 (5 bases). Germline V lookup: CDR1 SGHTA, CDR2 FQGNSA. The CDR3 runs to 16 residues. Trimming removed 5 bases at V and 1 base at J, with 14 bases between. The CDR3 bases are TGTGCCAGCAGCCCCGCCCCCAGCGGGAACACCGGGGAGCTGTTTTTT. Protein: CASSPAPSGNTGELFF.

This chain links TRBV7-2 with TRBJ1-1, with 12 bases matching TRBD1. In germline, CDR1 is SGHTA, CDR2 FQGNSA. This CDR3 is built from 16 residues. The V and J ends lost 7 bases and 5 bases, in that order; junction bases with no gene match: 11. The CDR3 loop is CASNVGQGAWGTEAFF. In nucleotides, the CDR3 is TGTGCCAGCAACGTGGGACAGGGGGCGTGGGGGACTGAAGCTTTCTTT.

The CDR3 sequence: CASSLGGQGRLYNEQFF. CDR3 sequence (DNA): TGCGCCAGCAGCTTGGGGGGACAGGGGCGATTATACAATGAGCAGTTCTTC. V is TRBV5-1 and J is TRBJ2-1; 10 bases agree with TRBD1. CDR1 is SGHRS, CDR2 YFSETQ, per germline. CDR3 length equals 17 residues. Losses at the gene ends were 0 bases for V and 4 bases for J; bases not matched to a gene: 7.

This clone was seen more than once but under ten times. V is TRBV28 and J is TRBJ1-2; D uncertain. The V end lost 1 base, the J end lost 0 bases, and 9 bases lay between the germline ends. This CDR3 is built from 15 residues. Germline CDR1 is MDHEN and CDR2 is SYDVKM. CDR3 residues: CASSLLYGANYGYTF. CDR3 DNA sequence: TGTGCCAGCAGTTTATTGTACGGTGCTAACTATGGCTACACCTTC.

V and J are TRBV28 and TRBJ1-3; possible D gene TRBD1, 6 bases. This CDR3 is 16 amino acids long. V lost 3 bases to trimming and J lost 5 bases, with 17 bases between them. CDR1 is MDHEN and CDR2 is SYDVKM in the germline V gene. The CDR3 reads CASSFRGAGQRNTIYF. The CDR3 nucleotides are TGTGCCAGCAGTTTTAGGGGTGCTGGACAGAGAAACACCATATATTTT.

This clone has a single count. This rearrangement joins TRBV19 to TRBJ2-1; 9 nucleotides agree with TRBD1. The germline V gene has CDR1 LNHDA and CDR2 SQIVND (reference sequence). This CDR3 has 16 residues. The junction had 9 bases not matched to a gene; V was cut back by 3 bases and J by 6 bases. For the CDR3, the DNA is TGTGCCAGTAGTATCCCGGGACAGGGTTTTGGCAATGAGCAGTTCTTC. This codes for CASSIPGQGFGNEQFF.

The V and J genes are TRBV2 and TRBJ2-5; D possibly corresponds to TRBD1 (5 bases). Trimming cost V 0 bases and J 4 bases, with 12 bases left between them. The germline V gene has CDR1 SNHLY and CDR2 FYNNEI. The CDR3 runs 15 residues. The CDR3 reads CASSEAETVGETQYF. CDR3 DNA: TGTGCCAGCAGTGAAGCGGAGACAGTGGGAGAGACCCAGTACTTC.

The chain recombines TRBV7-6 with TRBJ1-6, with 7 nucleotides matching TRBD1. Losses at the gene ends were 5 bases for V and 3 bases for J; bases not matched to a gene: 4. Germline V lookup: CDR1 SGHVS, CDR2 FNYEAQ. CDR3 length: 15 amino acids. The CDR3 region is CASSAGQFYNSPLHF. CDR3 bases: TGTGCCAGCAGCGCGGGACAGTTCTATAATTCACCCCTCCACTTT.

The chain joins TRBV19 to TRBJ1-1; D unclear. This CDR3 contains 13 residues. The V gene lost 1 base and the J gene lost 5 bases, with 8 bases spanning the gap. Looked up from germline, CDR1 is LNHDA and CDR2 is SQIVND (reference sequence). CDR3 sequence: CASSIVMRTEAFF. In DNA, the CDR3 is TGTGCCAGTAGTATAGTCATGAGGACTGAAGCTTTCTTT.

The chain employs TRBV7-3 and TRBJ2-1; TRBD1 is a possible D gene (6 bases). Germline-derived CDR1 and CDR2 are SGHTA and FQGTGA. The CDR3 contains 14 residues. The V end was cut by 5 bases, the J end by 7 bases, with 15 bases between. CDR3 in amino acids: CASSRGQLRNEQFF. DNA for the CDR3: TGTGCCAGCAGCCGTGGACAGCTCAGGAATGAGCAGTTCTTC.

The chain has TRBV19 and TRBJ1-5, with D perhaps matching TRBD1 (6 bases). Trimming shortened V by 5 bases and J by 3 bases, and 11 bases separated the two germline ends. The CDR3 extends over 14 amino acids. Germline CDR1 and CDR2: LNHDA and SQIVND (reference sequence). As DNA, the CDR3 is TGTGCCAGTAGTCACAGGGAGATCAATCAGCCCCAGCATTTT. It specifies CASSHREINQPQHF. Together with reference TRBV19 and TRBJ1-5, the CDR3 gives the full variable domain: DGGITQSPKYLFRKEGQNVTLSCEQNLNHDAMYWYRQDPGQGLRLIYYSQIVNDFQKGDIAEGYSVSREKKESFPLTVTSAQKNPTAFYLCASSHREINQPQHFGDGTRLSIL.

This chain connects TRBV18 to TRBJ2-7, with 8 nucleotides matching TRBD1. Germline CDR1 is KGHSH and CDR2 is LQKENI. CDR3 length: 15 amino acids. V trimming: 2 bases; J trimming: 7 bases; junction bases outside the gene matches: 10. The CDR3 spells CASSPSTRTGGEQYF. DNA for the CDR3: TGTGCCAGCTCACCATCAACCCGAACAGGGGGGGAGCAGTACTTC.

The chain combines TRBV2 with TRBJ1-6, with 8 nucleotides matching TRBD1. The CDR3 runs 15 residues. Looked up from germline, CDR1 is SNHLY and CDR2 is FYNNEI. Losses at the gene ends were 6 bases for V and 5 bases for J; bases not matched to a gene: 6. The DNA of the CDR3 is TGTGCCAGCAGAGGACAGGGTGGAAATAATTCACCCCTCCACTTT. Translating gives CASRGQGGNNSPLHF.

The J gene is TRBJ2-3, the V gene TRBV9; D remains ambiguous. This CDR3 is built from 14 residues. The germline V gene has CDR1 SGDLS and CDR2 YYNGEE. V lost 4 bases, J lost 0 bases, and 9 bases lay in between. CDR3 in DNA: TGTGCCAGCAGCCCTAGTTACAGCACAGATACGCAGTATTTT. Translated: CASSPSYSTDTQYF.

The chain combines TRBV4-3 with TRBJ2-7; 8 bases map to TRBD1. The CDR3 has 15 residues. Germline V gene lookup returns CDR1 LGHNA and CDR2 YSLEER. Trimming cost V 0 bases and J 2 bases; bases outside gene matches: 3. CDR3 amino acids: CASSQEGQGAYEQYF. CDR3 nucleotides: TGCGCCAGCAGCCAAGAAGGACAGGGAGCCTACGAGCAGTACTTC.

The chain links TRBV11-3 to TRBJ2-1; D gene unclear. The CDR3 is 12 residues long. Deletions cut 4 bases from V and 6 bases from J, with 7 bases between. The germline gives CDR1 SGHNT, CDR2 YENEEA. The CDR3 is CASSSLSNEQFF. The CDR3 coding sequence is TGTGCCAGCAGCTCCCTCTCCAATGAGCAGTTCTTC.

The V gene is TRBV30, the J gene TRBJ1-1; maybe TRBD1 (6 bases). Per germline, CDR1 GTSNPN and CDR2 SVGIG (reference sequence). The V and J ends lost 2 bases and 1 base respectively, with 11 bases between them. This CDR3 spans 14 amino acids. The CDR3 loop reads CAWSPGHTNTEAFF. The CDR3, as DNA: TGTGCCTGGAGTCCGGGACACACGAACACTGAAGCTTTCTTT.